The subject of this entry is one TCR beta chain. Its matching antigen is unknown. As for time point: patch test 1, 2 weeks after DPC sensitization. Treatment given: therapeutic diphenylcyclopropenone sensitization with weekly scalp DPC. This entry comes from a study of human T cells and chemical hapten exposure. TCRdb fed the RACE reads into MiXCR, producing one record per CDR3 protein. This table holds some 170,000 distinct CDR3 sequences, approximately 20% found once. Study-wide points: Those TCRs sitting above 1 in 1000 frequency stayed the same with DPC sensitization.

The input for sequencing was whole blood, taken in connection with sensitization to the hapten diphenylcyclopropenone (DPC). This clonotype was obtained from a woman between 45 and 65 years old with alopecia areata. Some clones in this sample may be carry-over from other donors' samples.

The CDR3 coding sequence is TGTGCCAGCAGCGGATGGGACAGGGATTATTATGGCTACACCTTC. Residues: CASSGWDRDYYGYTF. The chain couples TRBV7-9 to TRBJ1-2; 9 bases line up with TRBD1. In germline, CDR1 is SEHNR, CDR2 FQNEAQ (reference sequence). The CDR3 contains 15 residues. V was pared by 5 bases and J by 5 bases, with 9 bases of the junction left unmatched.